The 8 T cell receptor beta chains in this list originate from one sample, sequenced in a study of CD8 T cells in ankylosing spondylitis. TCRdb analysed the 5' RACE reads with MiXCR anew, one entry per CDR3 protein. The data hold 340,000 or so distinct CDR3 sequences, with under 15% observed a single time. Source material: blood, either unsorted or a sorted T cell fraction (not recorded which). The receptors derive from a male donor with ankylosing spondylitis or in good health (not recorded which).

This clonotype was recorded many times. The CDR3 loop is CASSPPGYGYTF. The CDR3 DNA reads TGTGCCAGCAGCCCCCCCGGTTATGGCTACACCTTC. The chain is built from TRBV3-1 and TRBJ1-2, with D hard to call. Trimming pared 4 bases from V and 5 bases from J, leaving 8 bases between. CDR3 length: 12 residues. Germline V gene data show CDR1 as LGHDT and CDR2 as YNNKEL (reference sequence).

This clonotype was seen a few times. The gene calls are TRBV11-2 and TRBJ2-7; possibly TRBD1 or TRBD2 for D (5 bases each). Germline loops: CDR1 SGHAT, CDR2 FQNNGV. V dropped 4 bases and J dropped 3 bases, with 16 bases sitting between them. CDR3 length: 15 residues. This CDR3 reads CASSSLRDGIYEQYF. As DNA, the CDR3 is TGTGCCAGCAGCTCTCTCCGGGACGGAATCTACGAGCAGTACTTC.

Written as DNA, the CDR3 is TGCAGTGCTAGAGGGGGCAGGGGGCAGAACGAGCAGTACTTC. The encoded protein is CSARGGRGQNEQYF. This rearrangement joins TRBV20-1 to TRBJ2-7, with 8 bases matching TRBD1. V lost 1 base and J lost 5; bases outside the gene matches: 7. CDR1 and CDR2 (germline): DFQATT, SNEGSKA (reference sequence). The CDR3 covers 14 residues.

The chain uses TRBV6-4 and TRBJ2-1; D is uncertain. The V gene's germline CDR1 is MRHNA and CDR2 SNTAGT. V lost 8 bases to trimming and J lost 1 base, with 12 bases between them. The CDR3 is made up of 14 amino acids. The CDR3 here is CASHDAPSYNEQFF. The DNA for the CDR3 is TGTGCCAGCCACGACGCCCCTTCCTACAATGAGCAGTTCTTC.

The chain employs TRBV10-3 and TRBJ2-5; D gene unclear. Between the trimmed V and J ends, which lost 5 bases and 5 bases, there was a span of 9 bases. The CDR3 is 12 amino acids. CDR1 is ENHRY, CDR2 SYGVKD, per germline. The CDR3 sequence is CAISRPEETQYF. CDR3 sequence (DNA): TGTGCCATCAGTCGACCGGAGGAGACCCAGTACTTC.

This clonotype was picked up a small number of times. The genes are TRBV2 and TRBJ2-3, with a weak D call TRBD2 (5 bases). This CDR3 contains 14 residues. In germline, CDR1 is SNHLY, CDR2 FYNNEI. Trimming left V 6 bases short and J 6 bases short, with 16 bases between. The CDR3 is CASRRERSSDTQYF. For the CDR3, the DNA is TGTGCCAGCAGGAGGGAGAGGAGTAGCGATACGCAGTATTTT. Together with reference TRBV2 and TRBJ2-3, the CDR3 gives the full variable domain: EPEVTQTPSHQVTQMGQEVILRCVPISNHLYFYWYRQILGQKVEFLVSFYNNEISEKSEIFDDQFSVERPDGSNFTLKIRSTKLEDSAMYFCASRRERSSDTQYFGPGTRLTVL.

The table lists this clonotype with a few counts. CDR3 in DNA: TGTGCCATCTCTAATGTGGGTAGCGGGGGGAGCTCCTACAATGAGCAGTTCTTC. This encodes CAISNVGSGGSSYNEQFF. The chain is built from TRBV10-3 and TRBJ2-1; 10 bases map to TRBD2. The CDR3 is made up of 18 amino acids. The V and J ends lost 8 bases and 0 bases, in that order; junction bases with no gene match: 13. Germline loops: CDR1 ENHRY, CDR2 SYGVKD.

V usage is TRBV6-1 and J usage is TRBJ2-1; D possibly corresponds to TRBD2 (6 bases). From germline, CDR1 is MNHNS and CDR2 SASEGT. Trimming left V 5 bases short and J 8 bases short, with 16 bases between. The CDR3 is 14 amino acids. CDR3 sequence (DNA): TGTGCCAGCAGTCGGGGGACTCGCAACCATGAGCAGTTCTTC. Its protein product is CASSRGTRNHEQFF.